One and the same sample provided the 9 T cell receptor beta chains below, sequenced in a study of T-cell reconstitution after alpha-beta-depleted transplantation in children. Preparation of the TCRbeta library involved a method that used unique molecular identifiers. One entry per CDR3 protein, called by TCRdb with MiXCR from the PCR reads. The data hold almost 600,000 distinct CDR3 sequences, with over 20% observed a single time. The sample here was PBMCs, taken before TCRalphabeta/CD19-depleted stem cell transplant. The receptors here all came from a boy under two years old with Wiskott-Aldrich syndrome, due to receive a stem cell transplant.

On this clonotype itself: The junction departs from the called germline gene at one end, perhaps through a read error. The chain carries TRBV20-1 and TRBJ2-1, with 10 bases fitting TRBD2. Germline V gene data show CDR1 as DFQATT and CDR2 as SNEGSKA (reference sequence). The CDR3 is made up of 16 amino acids. This chain's CDR3 is CCARGPLAGDPNEQFF. CDR3 in DNA: TGCTGTGCTAGGGGGCCCCTAGCGGGAGACCCCAATGAGCAGTTCTTC.

This clonotype was counted a few times. The chain combines TRBV5-1 with TRBJ2-5; 9 bases map to TRBD2. The CDR3 contains 14 residues. J was trimmed by 4 bases and V by 3 bases; bases with no gene match: 4. CDR1 and CDR2 (germline): SGHRS, YFSETQ. CDR3 sequence (DNA): TGCGCCAGCAGCTCCCTAGCGGGATCAGAGACCCAGTACTTC. This translates into CASSSLAGSETQYF.

CDR3 region: CAISESQGYNEQFF. The CDR3 DNA reads as TGTGCCATCAGTGAGTCGCAGGGGTACAATGAGCAGTTCTTC. V usage is TRBV10-3 and J usage is TRBJ2-1, with a tentative D call TRBD1 (6 bases). CDR1 and CDR2 (germline): ENHRY, SYGVKD. V was shortened by 0 bases and J by 4 bases, with 7 bases between the two germline ends. This CDR3 region has 14 residues.

This clonotype appeared a few times. V and J are TRBV5-1 and TRBJ1-1; no clear D gene. Looked up from germline, CDR1 is SGHRS and CDR2 is YFSETQ. The germline V and J ends were trimmed by 1 base and 0 bases, with 13 bases remaining between them. The CDR3 runs to 16 residues. The CDR3 sequence is CASSLNLLSMNTEAFF. The CDR3 DNA reads as TGCGCCAGCAGCTTGAACCTACTCTCCATGAACACTGAAGCTTTCTTT. Full variable domain (rest looked up from reference TRBV5-1 and TRBJ1-1): KAGVTQTPRYLIKTRGQQVTLSCSPISGHRSVSWYQQTPGQGLQFLFEYFSETQRNKGNFPGRFSGRQFSNSRSEMNVSTLELGDSALYLCASSLNLLSMNTEAFFGQGTRLTVV.

The chain is built from TRBV5-1 and TRBJ2-2; 8 nucleotides line up with TRBD2. Looked up from germline, CDR1 is SGHRS and CDR2 is YFSETQ. V shed 0 bases, J shed 6 bases, and the junction held 4 bases outside the gene matches. This CDR3 has 15 amino acids. As DNA, the CDR3 is TGCGCCAGCAGCTTGGATCCGGGACTAGCCGGGGAGCTGTTTTTT. This sequence encodes CASSLDPGLAGELFF.

This chain connects TRBV7-9 to TRBJ1-1, with 7 positions matching TRBD1. The trim removed 4 bases at V and 3 bases at J, leaving 8 bases unmatched. The germline V gene has CDR1 SEHNR and CDR2 FQNEAQ (reference sequence). The CDR3 spans 15 residues. The CDR3 coding sequence is TGTGCCAGCAGCTCTTGGACAGGAGGGGACACTGAAGCTTTCTTT. It codes for CASSSWTGGDTEAFF.

The V and J genes are TRBV29-1 and TRBJ2-1; D remains unclear. From germline, CDR1 is SQVTM and CDR2 ANQGSEA. This CDR3 spans 13 amino acids. V lost 0 bases and J 6 bases, leaving 9 bases between the germline ends. The CDR3 DNA reads TGCAGCGTTGAAGAAATTAACGTCAATGAGCAGTTCTTC. Translating it yields CSVEEINVNEQFF.

This sequence joins TRBV5-1 and TRBJ2-3, with no clear D. Germline values: CDR1 SGHRS, CDR2 YFSETQ. The CDR3 runs 15 residues. V was cut by 3 bases and J by 1 base, with 12 bases left in between. Here the CDR3 DNA reads TGCGCCAGCAGCTGGATTAGGGCAGGCACAGATACGCAGTATTTT. Residues: CASSWIRAGTDTQYF.

The chain is built from TRBV5-1 and TRBJ2-6; D is possibly TRBD1 (5 bases). With 3 bases removed from V and 0 bases from J, the gap between germline ends came to 7 bases. Germline CDR1 and CDR2: SGHRS and YFSETQ. This CDR3 region has 15 residues. DNA of the CDR3: TGCGCCAGCAGCTCAGACAGCTCTGGGGCCAACGTCCTGACTTTC. Its translation: CASSSDSSGANVLTF. Supplemented by reference TRBV5-1 and TRBJ2-6, the full variable domain reads KAGVTQTPRYLIKTRGQQVTLSCSPISGHRSVSWYQQTPGQGLQFLFEYFSETQRNKGNFPGRFSGRQFSNSRSEMNVSTLELGDSALYLCASSSDSSGANVLTFGAGSRLTVL.